Sequencing of this T cell receptor beta chain was carried out in a study of OX40 agonist ivuxolimab in advanced cancers. This CDR3 is built from 15 residues. Germline CDR1 SEHNR, CDR2 FQNEAQ (reference sequence). V was shortened by 2 bases and J by 5 bases, with 16 bases between the two germline ends. Sequencing was performed with immunoSEQ multiplex PCR; in TCRdb, only in-frame clones are kept and a portion is missing. The repertoire consists of roughly 97,000 clones, with roughly 90% occurring once and the leading ten covering 0.7% to 0.9%. The chain uses TRBV7-9 and TRBJ2-7; the D gene could be TRBD1 or TRBD2 (5 bases each). This receptor was taken from an adult with an advanced solid tumor such as melanoma, head and neck, liver or kidney cancer. The source was CD4+ or CD8+ T cells sorted from blood, collected in a trial of the OX40 agonist ivuxolimab. CDR3 in amino acids: CASSLRGIGDHEQYF. The CDR3 bases are TGTGCCAGCAGCTTAAGAGGGATCGGGGACCACGAGCAGTACTTC.